What follows is one T cell receptor beta chain and its context. Both 60 Vbeta primers and 13 Jbeta primers went into the PCR. Libraries were prepared by immunoSEQ multiplex PCR; TCRdb keeps only in-frame clonotypes and omits some of them. This sample yields about 110,000 clones, of which roughly 76% are seen a single time; roughly 8% belongs to the top ten. The data originate from a study of cytomegalovirus exposure and HLA in healthy donors. Healthy individuals who donated bone marrow served as the donors. The CDR3 contains 15 residues. Trimming removed 1 base from V and 1 base from J; junction bases left unmatched: 4. Germline lookup yields CDR1 SGHAT and CDR2 FQNNGV.

The source is a woman between 50 and 59 years old in good health and CMV-seropositive. Input material: PBMCs. The rearrangement links TRBV11-2 to TRBJ2-7, with 7 bases that match TRBD2. Written as DNA, the CDR3 is TGTGCCAGCAGCTTAGGTCTAGCGGAGTCCTACGAGCAGTACTTC. This codes for CASSLGLAESYEQYF.